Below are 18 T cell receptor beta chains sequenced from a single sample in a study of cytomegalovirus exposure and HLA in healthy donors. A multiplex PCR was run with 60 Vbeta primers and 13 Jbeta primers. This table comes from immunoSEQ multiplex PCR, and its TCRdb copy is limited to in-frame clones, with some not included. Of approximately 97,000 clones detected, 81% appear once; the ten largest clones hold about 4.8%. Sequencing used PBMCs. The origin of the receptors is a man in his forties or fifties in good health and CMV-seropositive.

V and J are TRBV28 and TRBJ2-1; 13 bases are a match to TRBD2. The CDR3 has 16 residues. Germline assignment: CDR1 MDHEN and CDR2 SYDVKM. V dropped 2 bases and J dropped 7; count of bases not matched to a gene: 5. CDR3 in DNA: TGTGCCAGCAGTTTACTGGGACTAGCGGGACCTAATGAGCAGTTCTTC. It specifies CASSLLGLAGPNEQFF.

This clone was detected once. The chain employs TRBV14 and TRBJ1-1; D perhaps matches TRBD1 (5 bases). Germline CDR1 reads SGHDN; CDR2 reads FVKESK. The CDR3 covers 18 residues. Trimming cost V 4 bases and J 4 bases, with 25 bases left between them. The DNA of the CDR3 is TGTGCCAGCAGCCCAGTGGGGGTCCTCCGCGGGGTGAGCACTGAAGCTTTCTTT. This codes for CASSPVGVLRGVSTEAFF.

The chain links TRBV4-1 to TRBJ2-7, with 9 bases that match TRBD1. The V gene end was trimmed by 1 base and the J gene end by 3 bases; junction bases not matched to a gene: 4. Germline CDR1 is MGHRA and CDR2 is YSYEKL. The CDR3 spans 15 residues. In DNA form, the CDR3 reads TGCGCCAGCAGCCAAGTCGACAGGGGGAACTACGAGCAGTACTTC. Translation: CASSQVDRGNYEQYF.

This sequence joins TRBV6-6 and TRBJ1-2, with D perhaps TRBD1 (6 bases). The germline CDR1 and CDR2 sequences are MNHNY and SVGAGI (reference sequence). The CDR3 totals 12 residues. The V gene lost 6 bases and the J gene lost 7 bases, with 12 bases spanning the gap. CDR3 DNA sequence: TGTGCCAGCAGGGCAGGGGAGGGTGGCTACACCTTC. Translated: CASRAGEGGYTF.

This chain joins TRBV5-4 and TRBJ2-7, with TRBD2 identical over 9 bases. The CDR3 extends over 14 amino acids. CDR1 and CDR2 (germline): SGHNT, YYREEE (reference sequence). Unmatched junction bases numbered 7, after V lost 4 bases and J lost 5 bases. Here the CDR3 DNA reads TGTGCCAGCAGCCCGGGACTAGCAATCCACGAGCAGTACTTC. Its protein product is CASSPGLAIHEQYF.

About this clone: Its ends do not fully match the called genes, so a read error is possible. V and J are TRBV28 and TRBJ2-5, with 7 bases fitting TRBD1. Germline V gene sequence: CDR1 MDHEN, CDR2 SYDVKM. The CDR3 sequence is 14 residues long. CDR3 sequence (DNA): TGTGCCAGCAGTTTCGGAGACAGGGAAGAGGCCCAGTACTTC. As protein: CASSFGDREEAQYF.

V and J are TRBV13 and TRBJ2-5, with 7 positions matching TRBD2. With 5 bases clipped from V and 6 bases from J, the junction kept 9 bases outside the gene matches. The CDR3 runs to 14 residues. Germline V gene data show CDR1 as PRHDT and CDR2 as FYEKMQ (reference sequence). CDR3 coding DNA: TGTGCCAGCAGCCTCGCGGGGGTCAGGCAGACCCAGTACTTC. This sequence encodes CASSLAGVRQTQYF.

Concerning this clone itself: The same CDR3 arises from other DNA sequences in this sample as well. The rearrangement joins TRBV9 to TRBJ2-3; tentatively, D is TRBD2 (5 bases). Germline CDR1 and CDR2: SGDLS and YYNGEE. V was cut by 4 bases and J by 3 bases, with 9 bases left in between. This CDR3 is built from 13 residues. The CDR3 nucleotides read TGTGCCAGCAGCCCTCGAGGGACAGATACGCAGTATTTT. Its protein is CASSPRGTDTQYF. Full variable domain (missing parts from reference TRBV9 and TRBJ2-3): DSGVTQTPKHLITATGQRVTLRCSPRSGDLSVYWYQQSLDQGLQFLIQYYNGEERAKGNILERFSAQQFPDLHSELNLSSLELGDSALYFCASSPRGTDTQYFGPGTRLTVL.

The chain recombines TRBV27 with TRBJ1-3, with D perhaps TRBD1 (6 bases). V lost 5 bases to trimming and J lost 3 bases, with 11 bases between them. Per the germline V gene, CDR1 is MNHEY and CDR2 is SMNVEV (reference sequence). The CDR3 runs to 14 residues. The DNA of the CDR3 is TGTGCCAGCAGTCCCAGGGGATTTGGAAACACCATATATTTT. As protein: CASSPRGFGNTIYF.

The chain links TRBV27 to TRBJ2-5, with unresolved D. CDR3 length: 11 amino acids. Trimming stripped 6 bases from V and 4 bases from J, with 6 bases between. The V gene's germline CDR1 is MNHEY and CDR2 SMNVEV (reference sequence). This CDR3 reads CASRTGETQYF. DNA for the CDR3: TGTGCCAGCAGGACGGGAGAGACCCAGTACTTC.

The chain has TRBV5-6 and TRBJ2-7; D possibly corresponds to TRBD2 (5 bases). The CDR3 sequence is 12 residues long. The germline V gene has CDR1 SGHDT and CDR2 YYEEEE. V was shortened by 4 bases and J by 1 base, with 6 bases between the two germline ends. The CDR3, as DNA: TGTGCCAGCAGCCGCGGGTCCTACGAGCAGTACTTC. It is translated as CASSRGSYEQYF. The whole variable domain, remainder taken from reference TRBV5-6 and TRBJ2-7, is DAGVTQSPTHLIKTRGQQVTLRCSPKSGHDTVSWYQQALGQGPQFIFQYYEEEERQRGNFPDRFSGHQFPNYSSELNVNALLLGDSALYLCASSRGSYEQYFGPGTRLTVT.

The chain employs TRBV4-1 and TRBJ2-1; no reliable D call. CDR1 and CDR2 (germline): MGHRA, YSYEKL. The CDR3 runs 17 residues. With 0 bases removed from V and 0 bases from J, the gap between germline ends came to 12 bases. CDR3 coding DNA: TGCGCCAGCAGCCAAGATACGACGTCTAGCTCCTACAATGAGCAGTTCTTC. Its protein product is CASSQDTTSSSYNEQFF.

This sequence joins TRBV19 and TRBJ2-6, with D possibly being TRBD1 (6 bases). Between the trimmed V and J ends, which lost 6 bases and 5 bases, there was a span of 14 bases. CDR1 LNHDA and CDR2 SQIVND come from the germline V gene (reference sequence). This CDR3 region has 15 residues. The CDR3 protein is CASSQQGVWANVLTF. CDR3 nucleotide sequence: TGTGCCAGTAGCCAACAGGGCGTCTGGGCCAACGTCCTGACTTTC.

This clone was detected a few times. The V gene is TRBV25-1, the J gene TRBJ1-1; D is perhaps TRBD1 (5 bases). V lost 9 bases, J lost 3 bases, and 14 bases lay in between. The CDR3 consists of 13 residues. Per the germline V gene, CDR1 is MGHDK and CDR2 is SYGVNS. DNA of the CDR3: TGTGCCAGTACTACAGGAACCTACACTGAAGCTTTCTTT. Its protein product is CASTTGTYTEAFF.

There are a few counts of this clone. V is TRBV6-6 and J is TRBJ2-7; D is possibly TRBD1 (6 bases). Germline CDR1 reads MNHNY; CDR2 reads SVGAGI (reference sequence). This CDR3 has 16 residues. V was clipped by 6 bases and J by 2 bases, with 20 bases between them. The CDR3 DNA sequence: TGTGCCAGCAGCCTTGCCGGTCGGACAGCGACCTACGAGCAGTACTTC. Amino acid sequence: CASSLAGRTATYEQYF.

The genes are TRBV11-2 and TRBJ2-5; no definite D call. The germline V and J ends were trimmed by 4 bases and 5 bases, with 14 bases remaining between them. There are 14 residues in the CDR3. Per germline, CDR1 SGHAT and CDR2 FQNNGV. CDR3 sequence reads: CASSSPPFSETQYF. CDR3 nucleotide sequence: TGTGCCAGCAGCTCCCCCCCTTTCTCGGAGACCCAGTACTTC.

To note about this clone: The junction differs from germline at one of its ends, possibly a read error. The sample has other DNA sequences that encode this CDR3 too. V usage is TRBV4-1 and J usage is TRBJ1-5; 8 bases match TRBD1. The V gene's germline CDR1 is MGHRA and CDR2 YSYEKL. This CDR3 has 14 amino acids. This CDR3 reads CASSHRTGNQPQHF. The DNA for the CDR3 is TGTGCCAGCAGCCATAGGACAGGGAATCAGCCCCAGCATTTT.

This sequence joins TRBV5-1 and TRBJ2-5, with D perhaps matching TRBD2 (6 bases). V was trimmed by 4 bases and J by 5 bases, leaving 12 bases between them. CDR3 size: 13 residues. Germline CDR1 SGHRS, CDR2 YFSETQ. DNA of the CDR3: TGCGCCAGCAGCCCGGGACTCGGGGAGACCCAGTACTTC. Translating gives CASSPGLGETQYF.